The entry that follows covers one T cell receptor beta chain sequence. The antigen this receptor binds is unknown. It has no much larger one-base neighbor in the sample; base qualities were not kept. Trimming at the junction amounts to 5 bases on V and 5 bases on J, and the germline ends lie 18 bases apart. Including cysteine and phenylalanine, the CDR3 has 15 amino acids. This entry keeps only the CDR3 DNA: 45 bases, framed from base 1. According to the germline V gene, CDR1 reads SGHTA and CDR2 reads FQGNSA. Donors were healthy HIV-negative adults with no recently reported acute infections or vaccinations. All donors were Caucasian adults living in Nashville, Tennessee, USA. Magnetic negative selection was used to enrich CD4+ T cells, after which naive cells were positively selected on CD45RA and the negative fraction became the memory subset. Blood was obtained by leukapheresis, after which PBMCs were separated by Ficoll-Histopaque density gradient centrifugation and cryopreserved in liquid nitrogen vapor phase. Purity and quantity of every magnetically sorted T cell population were checked by analytical flow cytometry. Genomic DNA was isolated from every sorted fraction and measured by UV absorbance on a Nanodrop 2000c.

These data come from a study of shared clonotypes between healthy human individuals (dated by TCRdb to 2020 to 2021). Regarding the study in general: A couple of women and three men aged 18 to 49 years were included in the cohort. Each donor's leukapheresis produced roughly between roughly 0.85 and 10 billion PBMCs. To increase sequencing depth and limit assay-specific biases, TCR repertoire library preparation and sequencing were carried out by different laboratories using diverse techniques. The study deeply sequenced blood TCR repertoires of about five healthy adults to estimate repertoire size and the extent of clonotype sharing between individuals. For each donor, CD4 naive and CD4 memory were each given three plates, CD8 naive was given two plates, and CD8 memory was given one plate.

Findings and caveats that apply to the study as a whole: Based on pairwise subsampling, the degree of clonotype sharing among donors was expected to be affected by sequencing depth. Across several donors, around 5.4% of naive CD4, roughly 3.8% of naive CD8, about 2.3% of memory CD4, and 0.4% of memory CD8 clonotypes were shared. Even with the large sequencing depth, rarefaction of the sorted-subset datasets indicated that sequencing was incomplete. Estimated clonotype richness was generally larger for naive than for memory subsets. The genetic and exposure-history diversity represented was limited by the small number of donors. Compared with non-shared clonotypes, the clonotypes found in all four sorted-subset donors had higher generation probabilities. Sampling was restricted to blood, and TCR repertoires in tissues likely differ from the TCR repertoires found in blood.

Using the deep immunoSEQ assay, multiplex PCR amplified TCR CDR3 regions from genomic DNA. Extracted genomic DNA from each cell subset was distributed evenly across all wells of several immunoSEQ 96-well plates, and each plate was treated as a replicate. For sorted subsets, around 200 ng genomic DNA, equal to tens of thousands of T cell genomes, was loaded into each replicate PCR. Purified libraries were measured with a Qubit 3.0 fluorometer, size-checked on a Bioanalyzer 2100, and measured again with the KAPA Library Quantification kit. Each immunoSEQ 96-well plate was sequenced on its own single-read 150-cycle Illumina NextSeq 550 flow cell. Regarding the original processing steps: Because only junctional sequences without quality scores were contained in the immunoSEQ output, filtering matching that applied to full-length reads could not be performed. Sequences were annotated with PyIR, a Python wrapper for IgBLAST v1.9, using IMGT germline references to assign V/J genes and CDR3. Any read was removed if the V/J assignment was weak (E-value above 1e-6), the CDR3 was missing, or the read contained stop codons, out-of-frame junctions, or ambiguous translated residues. V3J clonotypes were defined as sequences sharing an identical inferred V gene, J gene, and CDR3 amino acid sequence. To compute the percentage overlap between repertoires, the number of shared unique clonotypes was divided by the size of the smaller repertoire. Richness of each repertoire was evaluated using RTK rarefaction, the Chao1 estimator, and Recon v2.1 estimates of unobserved clonotypes. For all TCRbeta clonotypes obtained by the gDNA method from a few donors, generation probabilities were computed with OLGA. TCRdb limited this immuneACCESS table to in-frame rearrangements with V and J called. A share of clones is missing; checked studies link under half to unresolved V genes, and the rest is unexplained. V and J calls and clone size are copied from that table; D and trimming were computed from the DNA. The sample table contains about 1 million clones; only one count was recorded for about 74% of them. About 1.5% of the sample goes to the ten largest clones.

In this chain, TRBV7-2 is recombined with TRBJ2-5; the D gene identity is not certain. The sequenced sample was memory CD4+ T cells sorted from blood. The intended sense of this specimen's cell subset or site label: CD45RA-negative fraction. The TCR originated in a young man in good health. The sequenced DNA: TGTGCCAGCAGCCCTAGGTACCCCGAAAGTGAGACCCAGTACTTC. This encodes CASSPRYPESETQYF.